Here is one TCR beta chain with its context. Trimming shortened V by 6 bases and J by 6 bases, and 9 bases separated the two germline ends. CDR1 is MDHEN, CDR2 SYDVKM, per germline. The CDR3 length is 13 residues. This specimen belongs to a study of control samples from healthy donors and cancer patients. Profiled with immunoSEQ multiplex PCR; TCRdb holds only in-frame clones, not every one. Among 150,000 to 200,000 clones, nearly 90% were seen once, and the ten largest hold just over 1.4%. The J gene is TRBJ1-6, the V gene TRBV28; possible D gene TRBD1, 6 bases. The sequence was obtained from a woman aged 45 to 65 in good health. The sequencing sample was made of blood. The CDR3 nucleotides read TGTGCCAGCAGGACAGGCTTTAATTCACCCCTCCACTTT. This gives the protein CASRTGFNSPLHF.